The 25 T cell receptor beta chains below come from one sample, sequenced in a study of cytomegalovirus exposure and HLA in healthy donors. Primers: 60 Vbeta forward and 13 Jbeta reverse. Repertoires were generated with immunoSEQ multiplex PCR, while TCRdb's copy carries only in-frame clones and drops some. In the table there are 150,000 or so clones, approximately 76% of which are singletons. The material sequenced was PBMCs. The receptors stem from a female donor in good health and CMV-seronegative.

This clone was counted a single time. The chain joins TRBV10-3 to TRBJ1-1; D is possibly TRBD1 (5 bases). Germline V CDR1 and CDR2: ENHRY, SYGVKD. V was pared by 4 bases and J by 0 bases, with 9 bases between. The CDR3 is 14 residues long. Here the CDR3 reads CAISGNRMNTEAFF. In DNA, the CDR3 is TGTGCCATCAGTGGGAACAGGATGAACACTGAAGCTTTCTTT.

J is TRBJ1-4 and V is TRBV6-1; D unresolved. V shed 0 bases and J shed 3 bases, with 11 bases lying between them. This CDR3 is built from 16 residues. The germline CDR1 and CDR2 sequences are MNHNS and SASEGT. CDR3 sequence: CASSEAHYIPNEKLFF. The CDR3 DNA follows: TGTGCCAGCAGTGAAGCGCATTACATCCCTAATGAAAAACTGTTTTTT.

V is TRBV15 and J is TRBJ1-2; 8 nucleotides line up with TRBD1. The CDR3 is made up of 13 amino acids. V shed 8 bases, J shed 7 bases, and the junction held 9 bases outside the gene matches. The V gene's germline CDR1 is LNHNV and CDR2 YYDKDF (reference sequence). The CDR3 region has the DNA TGTGCCACCCGACAGGGGAGATTGGGTGGCTACACCTTC. It translates to CATRQGRLGGYTF. Using reference TRBV15 and TRBJ1-2 for the parts outside the CDR3, the full variable domain is DAMVIQNPRYQVTQFGKPVTLSCSQTLNHNVMYWYQQKSSQAPKLLFHYYDKDFNNEADTPDNFQSRRPNTSFCFLDIRSPGLGDTAMYLCATRQGRLGGYTFGSGTRLTVV.

This sequence joins TRBV7-7 and TRBJ2-1; no clear D. V lost 6 bases and J 0 bases, leaving 12 bases between the germline ends. The CDR3 sequence is 15 residues long. In germline, CDR1 is SSHAT, CDR2 FNYEAQ (reference sequence). The DNA of the CDR3 is TGTGCCAGCAGTCCAGACACGAGCTCCTACAATGAGCAGTTCTTC. Encoded protein: CASSPDTSSYNEQFF.

This clone occurred a few times. V gene TRBV28 combines with J gene TRBJ2-7; 9 bases match TRBD1. CDR3 length: 14 amino acids. The ends lost 5 bases at V and 7 bases at J; junction bases unmatched: 9. The V gene's germline CDR1 is MDHEN and CDR2 SYDVKM. The CDR3, as DNA: TGTGCCAGCAGTCGACAACAGGGGGCGCGGGAGCAGTACTTC. Its protein is CASSRQQGAREQYF.

The chain employs TRBV6-1 and TRBJ2-5; TRBD1 matches at 7 bases. The J call is uncertain, as TRBJ2-7 better fits the DNA end. Germline CDR1 and CDR2: MNHNS and SASEGT. CDR3 length: 15 amino acids. This chain's CDR3 is CASSPRGQISYEQYF. For the CDR3, the DNA is TGTGCCAGCAGCCCTCGGGGACAGATCTCCTACGAGCAGTACTTC.

This clone was recorded a few times. The CDR3 DNA follows: TGTGCCAGCAGCCCGGGACTAGCGGGCCCCCAAGAGACCCAGTACTTC. As protein: CASSPGLAGPQETQYF. The genes are TRBV11-1 and TRBJ2-5, with 12 bases that match TRBD2. The CDR3 contains 16 residues. The trim removed 5 bases at V and 1 base at J, leaving 5 bases unmatched. Germline V lookup: CDR1 SGHAT, CDR2 FQDESV (reference sequence).

Comment on this clone: The sample has other DNA sequences that encode this CDR3 too. The J gene is TRBJ2-1, the V gene TRBV2; tentatively, D is TRBD2 (5 bases). Germline V gives CDR1 SNHLY, CDR2 FYNNEI. V was pared by 6 bases and J by 8 bases, with 20 bases between. The CDR3 extends over 15 amino acids. The CDR3 DNA follows: TGTGCCAGCAGAGACTTAGGAGGACCGTGGGATGAGCAGTTCTTC. Its protein is CASRDLGGPWDEQFF.

CDR3 nucleotides: TGTGCCAGCAGTAGCAGGGAAGGGAACTATGGCTACACCTTC. Protein: CASSSREGNYGYTF. This chain connects TRBV2 to TRBJ1-2; D perhaps matches TRBD1 (5 bases). Germline V CDR1 and CDR2: SNHLY, FYNNEI. The CDR3 sequence is 14 residues long. V dropped 5 bases and J dropped 2 bases, with 12 bases sitting between them.

The V gene is TRBV5-4, the J gene TRBJ2-3; D unresolved. The V end lost 6 bases, the J end lost 5 bases, and 10 bases lay between the germline ends. Germline lookup yields CDR1 SGHNT and CDR2 YYREEE (reference sequence). The CDR3 loop spans 12 amino acids. CDR3 sequence: CASTRPGDTQYF. The CDR3 coding sequence is TGTGCCAGCACCCGACCAGGAGATACGCAGTATTTT.

The sample holds a few counts of this clone. The rearrangement joins TRBV4-1 to TRBJ2-7; TRBD2 aligns across 7 bases. Looked up from germline, CDR1 is MGHRA and CDR2 is YSYEKL. J was trimmed by 0 bases and V by 0 bases; bases with no gene match: 5. This CDR3 contains 16 residues. CDR3 in DNA: TGCGCCAGCAGCCAAGATGGAACTAGCGTCTCCTACGAGCAGTACTTC. This gives the protein CASSQDGTSVSYEQYF.

The chain recombines TRBV18 with TRBJ2-3; 14 bases fit TRBD2. Germline CDR1 KGHSH, CDR2 LQKENI. V was clipped by 3 bases and J by 6 bases; unmatched bases: 2. This CDR3 is 15 amino acids long. The CDR3 nucleotides read TGTGCCAGCTCACCGCGGACTAGCGGGAGGGATACGCAGTATTTT. Protein sequence: CASSPRTSGRDTQYF.

The chain carries TRBV7-8 and TRBJ2-5; D may be TRBD2 (7 bases). V lost 5 bases, J lost 2 bases, and 18 bases lay in between. The CDR3 covers 16 residues. The germline gives CDR1 SGHVS, CDR2 FQNEAQ. The CDR3 loop reads CASSPLGGGIQETQYF. CDR3 nucleotides: TGTGCCAGCAGCCCGTTGGGGGGGGGCATACAAGAGACCCAGTACTTC.

V and J are TRBV2 and TRBJ2-3, with 7 nucleotides matching TRBD2. The V gene's germline CDR1 is SNHLY and CDR2 FYNNEI. The trim removed 8 bases at V and 1 base at J, leaving 3 bases unmatched. The CDR3 has 13 amino acids. CDR3 sequence reads: CASELAGTDTQYF. CDR3 coding DNA: TGTGCCAGCGAGCTAGCGGGCACAGATACGCAGTATTTT.

The chain couples TRBV7-2 to TRBJ2-7; no clear D gene. From germline, CDR1 is SGHTA and CDR2 FQGNSA. V lost 5 bases and J 6 bases, leaving 11 bases between the germline ends. This CDR3 comprises 12 residues. CDR3 protein: CASSLNSGEQYF. For the CDR3, the DNA is TGTGCCAGCAGCCTGAATAGTGGCGAGCAGTACTTC.

There are a few counts of this clone. This chain uses TRBV19 with TRBJ1-6; D might be TRBD1 (5 bases). Germline CDR1 is LNHDA and CDR2 is SQIVND (reference sequence). The CDR3 is 18 amino acids. V was cut by 10 bases and J by 0 bases, with 22 bases left in between. CDR3 residues: CAKPPGVRPGSYNSPLHF. CDR3 bases: TGTGCCAAACCCCCGGGGGTCAGACCGGGCTCCTATAATTCACCCCTCCACTTT.

V usage is TRBV6-5 and J usage is TRBJ1-3, with unresolved D. The CDR3 runs to 15 residues. V lost 2 bases to trimming and J lost 0 bases, with 8 bases between them. Germline CDR1 is MNHEY and CDR2 is SVGAGI. CDR3 amino acids: CASSYGRSSGNTIYF. CDR3 DNA sequence: TGTGCCAGCAGTTACGGCCGGAGCTCTGGAAACACCATATATTTT.

The sample holds one count of this clone. The genes are TRBV6-6 and TRBJ2-7; the D gene is possibly TRBD2 (5 bases). The CDR3 consists of 14 residues. The germline CDR1 and CDR2 sequences are MNHNY and SVGAGI (reference sequence). Trimming pared 0 bases from V and 2 bases from J, leaving 8 bases between. CDR3 sequence (DNA): TGTGCCAGCAGTTACTCCGGGATGACCTACGAGCAGTACTTC. It codes for CASSYSGMTYEQYF.

In the case of this clone: Other DNA sequences from this sample encode an identical CDR3 as well. The V and J genes are TRBV30 and TRBJ2-7; the match to TRBD2 covers 14 bases. With V trimmed by 1 base and J by 12 bases, 8 bases remained unmatched. This CDR3 contains 14 residues. CDR1 is GTSNPN, CDR2 SVGIG, per germline (reference sequence). CDR3 DNA: TGTGCCTGGAGTGCCGGGACTAGCGGGGGACGGGGGTACTTC. It is translated as CAWSAGTSGGRGYF.

The chain joins TRBV30 to TRBJ2-1; a possible D gene is TRBD2 (6 bases). The length of the CDR3 is 12 residues. CDR1 and CDR2 (germline): GTSNPN, SVGIG (reference sequence). With 1 base removed from V and 10 bases from J, the gap between germline ends came to 11 bases. The CDR3, as DNA: TGTGCCTGGAGTGGAGCGGGTTGGGAGCAGTTCTTC. It translates to CAWSGAGWEQFF.

This rearrangement joins TRBV13 to TRBJ2-7; 7 nucleotides match TRBD2. V dropped 5 bases and J dropped 7; count of bases not matched to a gene: 14. The CDR3 spans 15 residues. Germline CDR1 reads PRHDT; CDR2 reads FYEKMQ (reference sequence). CDR3 residues: CASSKISVGGEEQYF. CDR3 coding DNA: TGTGCCAGCAGCAAAATCTCGGTGGGGGGGGAAGAGCAGTACTTC.

This clone was seen a handful of times. This chain links TRBV7-2 with TRBJ2-5; 11 bases fit TRBD2. The CDR3 totals 16 residues. V shed 7 bases, J shed 5 bases, and the junction held 12 bases outside the gene matches. CDR1 and CDR2 (germline): SGHTA, FQGNSA. The CDR3 is CASTNLASGRRETQYF. The CDR3 DNA reads as TGTGCCAGCACAAATCTTGCTAGCGGGAGGAGGGAGACCCAGTACTTC.

This clone appeared a single time. The V call is TRBV7-9, the J call TRBJ1-4; 9 bases fit TRBD1. Germline assignment: CDR1 SEHNR and CDR2 FQNEAQ (reference sequence). This CDR3 spans 14 amino acids. Trimming cost V 5 bases and J 10 bases; bases outside gene matches: 8. The CDR3 coding sequence is TGTGCCAGCAGCGAGGGGACAGGGTCGGGAAAACTGTTTTTT. Encoded protein: CASSEGTGSGKLFF.

Remarks on this clone: An end of the junction differs from the germline gene, which may be a read error. This chain connects TRBV10-1 to TRBJ2-1; 8 positions agree with TRBD2. CDR1 WNHNN and CDR2 SYGVQD come from the germline V gene (reference sequence). This CDR3 has 15 residues. The CDR3 is CVSSEVLAGYNEQFF. In DNA, the CDR3 is TGCGTCAGCAGTGAAGTGCTAGCGGGCTACAATGAGCAGTTCTTC.

The chain employs TRBV7-8 and TRBJ2-2; D ambiguous. The V gene's germline CDR1 is SGHVS and CDR2 FQNEAQ. The germline V and J ends were trimmed by 2 bases and 9 bases, with 7 bases remaining between them. CDR3 length: 12 amino acids. In DNA form, the CDR3 reads TGTGCCAGCAGCTTACTCCCCCGGGAGCTGTTTTTT. It specifies CASSLLPRELFF.